This is a list of T cell receptor beta chains from one sample in a study of blood T cells in healthy people across ages. TCRdb processed the 5' RACE reads anew with MiXCR; each CDR3 protein has one entry. The data contain around 1.1 million distinct CDR3 sequences, around two fifths of them singletons. The specimen sequenced was blood. Source of these receptors: a man aged 18-30 years in good health. Both conserved end residues are part of each CDR3. Each record gives: clone size, J gene, V gene, D gene, CDR3 DNA, CDR3 protein. A D gene is named only where the DNA matches it firmly. The listing skips clone size in some rows; elsewhere it reads once, few, many or a size class.

clone_size: few
j_call: TRBJ2-2
v_call: TRBV10-3
d_call: .
cdr3_nt: TGTGCCATCAGCCCACTAGACAGGAACACCGGGGAGCTGTTTTTT
cdr3_aa: CAISPLDRNTGELFF

clone_size: .
j_call: TRBJ1-6
v_call: TRBV3-1
d_call: TRBD1
cdr3_nt: TGTGCCAGCAGCCGTGGCCAGGGGGGAGGGCCCCTCCACTTT
cdr3_aa: CASSRGQGGGPLHF

clone_size: .
j_call: TRBJ1-5
v_call: TRBV12-3/TRBV12-4
d_call: .
cdr3_nt: TGTGCCAGCAGTCTGACAGATTCGCAGCCCCAGCATTTT
cdr3_aa: CASSLTDSQPQHF

clone_size: many
j_call: TRBJ2-1
v_call: TRBV20-1
d_call: .
cdr3_nt: TGCAGTGCTAGAGGACCAGGCCGGGCAGGGAGGTACAATGAGCAGTTCTTC
cdr3_aa: CSARGPGRAGRYNEQFF

clone_size: few
j_call: TRBJ1-2
v_call: TRBV20-1
d_call: TRBD1
cdr3_nt: TGCAGTGCTAGTGTCGGGACAGGGGCTCTTGGCTACACCTTC
cdr3_aa: CSASVGTGALGYTF

clone_size: .
j_call: TRBJ1-2
v_call: TRBV7-2
d_call: .
cdr3_nt: TGTGCCAGCAGCCCTCTGGGGGCTTTAGCTAACTATGGCTACACCTTC
cdr3_aa: CASSPLGALANYGYTF

clone_size: once
j_call: TRBJ2-5
v_call: TRBV5-6
d_call: TRBD2
cdr3_nt: TGTGCCAGCAGCTTGCAGACTAGCGCAGCGACCCAGTACTTC
cdr3_aa: CASSLQTSAATQYF

clone_size: few
j_call: TRBJ2-7
v_call: TRBV6-2/TRBV6-3
d_call: .
cdr3_nt: TGTGCCAGCGCACCACGTGTACAGGTTGCATACGAGCAGTACTTC
cdr3_aa: CASAPRVQVAYEQYF

clone_size: few
j_call: TRBJ2-3
v_call: TRBV2
d_call: .
cdr3_nt: TGTGCCAGCAGAGCGGACAGCACAGATACGCAGTATTTT
cdr3_aa: CASRADSTDTQYF

clone_size: few
j_call: TRBJ1-5
v_call: TRBV5-5
d_call: TRBD1
cdr3_nt: TGTGCCAGCAGCCCCGACAGGGGGAAAAATCAGCCCCAGCATTTT
cdr3_aa: CASSPDRGKNQPQHF

clone_size: many
j_call: TRBJ2-1
v_call: TRBV20-1
d_call: TRBD2
cdr3_nt: TGCAGTGCTAGATCATTGACTAGCGGGATCCCCGGGTCACACAATGAGCAGTTCTTC
cdr3_aa: CSARSLTSGIPGSHNEQFF

clone_size: .
j_call: TRBJ2-3
v_call: TRBV3-1
d_call: .
cdr3_nt: TGTGCCAGCAGCCTGACTCAGACAGCAGATACGCAGTATTTT
cdr3_aa: CASSLTQTADTQYF

clone_size: .
j_call: TRBJ1-2
v_call: TRBV27
d_call: .
cdr3_nt: TGTGCCAGCACCAGACGGGGAAACTATGGCTACACCTTC
cdr3_aa: CASTRRGNYGYTF

clone_size: few
j_call: TRBJ1-2
v_call: TRBV4-1
d_call: .
cdr3_nt: TGCGCCAGCAGCCAAGATTCATTGGGGGGCGCCAACTATGGCTACACCTTC
cdr3_aa: CASSQDSLGGANYGYTF

clone_size: .
j_call: TRBJ1-2
v_call: TRBV20-1
d_call: .
cdr3_nt: TGCAGTGCTAGTCGACCGGGACAAGACGGGAGCTATGGCTACACCTTC
cdr3_aa: CSASRPGQDGSYGYTF

clone_size: once
j_call: TRBJ1-5
v_call: TRBV18
d_call: .
cdr3_nt: TGTGCCAGCTCACCAGGGCCGAGGCAGCCCCAGCATTTT
cdr3_aa: CASSPGPRQPQHF

clone_size: few
j_call: TRBJ1-4
v_call: TRBV7-6
d_call: .
cdr3_nt: TGTGCCAGCAGCTTAGTAGGGTCGACTAATGAAAAACTGTTTTTT
cdr3_aa: CASSLVGSTNEKLFF

clone_size: few
j_call: TRBJ1-5
v_call: TRBV7-2
d_call: TRBD1
cdr3_nt: TGTGCCAGCAGCCCCGGACAGGGTATACTCCAGCCCCAGCATTTT
cdr3_aa: CASSPGQGILQPQHF

clone_size: .
j_call: TRBJ1-2
v_call: TRBV5-1
d_call: TRBD1
cdr3_nt: TGCGCCAGCAGCTCCGGGACAGGGATGAATGGCTACACCTTC
cdr3_aa: CASSSGTGMNGYTF

clone_size: few
j_call: TRBJ2-1
v_call: TRBV27
d_call: .
cdr3_nt: TGTGCCAGCAGTCCCGAGGGACGAAGCGGCGATGAGCAGTTCTTC
cdr3_aa: CASSPEGRSGDEQFF

clone_size: .
j_call: TRBJ2-5
v_call: TRBV3-1
d_call: .
cdr3_nt: TGTGCCAGCAGCCACGGACAGCTCCAAGAGACCCAGTACTTC
cdr3_aa: CASSHGQLQETQYF